Listed below are T cell receptor beta chains from one sample, sequenced in a study of shared clonotypes between healthy human individuals. Profiled with immunoSEQ multiplex PCR; TCRdb holds only in-frame clones, not every one. The repertoire consists of roughly 1.5 million clones, with 95% to 99% occurring once and the leading ten covering about 0.45%. Sequencing was done on a sample of naive CD4+ T cells sorted from blood. These receptors were obtained from a man between 25 and 39 years old in good health. The CDR3 runs from the conserved cysteine through the conserved F or W. D genes are given only for firm matches. Clone size appears in some rows only: once, few, many, or a class for an expanded clone.

J gene: TRBJ1-3
V gene: TRBV7-9
D gene: -
clone size: -
CDR3 DNA: TGTGCCAGCAGCCCCCGGGGCAGCTCTGGAAACACCATATATTTT
CDR3 protein: CASSPRGSSGNTIYF

J gene: TRBJ2-3
V gene: TRBV9
D gene: -
clone size: -
CDR3 DNA: TGTGCCAGCAGCGTCCAGGGTATGGATACGCAGTATTTT
CDR3 protein: CASSVQGMDTQYF

J gene: TRBJ1-1
V gene: TRBV25-1
D gene: TRBD1
clone size: -
CDR3 DNA: TGTGCCAGCACCCGGGACAGTACGAGGAACACTGAAGCTTTCTTT
CDR3 protein: CASTRDSTRNTEAFF

J gene: TRBJ2-6
V gene: TRBV5-1
D gene: -
clone size: -
CDR3 DNA: TGCGCCAGCAGCGGGGGGCGTGGGGCCAACGTCCTGACTTTC
CDR3 protein: CASSGGRGANVLTF

J gene: TRBJ2-1
V gene: TRBV25-1
D gene: TRBD1
clone size: -
CDR3 DNA: TGTGCCAGCAGTGACTTCCGGGACAGGGGATACAATGAGCAGTTCTTC
CDR3 protein: CASSDFRDRGYNEQFF

J gene: TRBJ2-3
V gene: TRBV29-1
D gene: TRBD2
clone size: -
CDR3 DNA: TGCAGCGTTGCAGCGGGAGTCACAGATACGCAGTATTTT
CDR3 protein: CSVAAGVTDTQYF

J gene: TRBJ1-4
V gene: TRBV15
D gene: -
clone size: -
CDR3 DNA: TGTGCCACCAGACCCGACCGAGGGGGACGGGAAAAACTGTTTTTT
CDR3 protein: CATRPDRGGREKLFF

J gene: TRBJ2-7
V gene: TRBV10-1
D gene: -
clone size: -
CDR3 DNA: TGCGCCAGCAGTGAGACTGCGACCAGCTCCTACGAGCAGTACTTC
CDR3 protein: CASSETATSSYEQYF

J gene: TRBJ2-7
V gene: TRBV4-1
D gene: -
clone size: -
CDR3 DNA: TGCGCCAGCAGCCAAGGGAGCGCATCTCGAAACGAGCAGTACTTC
CDR3 protein: CASSQGSASRNEQYF

J gene: TRBJ2-2
V gene: TRBV4-3
D gene: -
clone size: -
CDR3 DNA: TGCGCCAGCAGCCAAGCGATACTGATCACCGGGGAGCTGTTTTTT
CDR3 protein: CASSQAILITGELFF

J gene: TRBJ2-7
V gene: TRBV30
D gene: -
clone size: -
CDR3 DNA: TGTGCCTGGAGTAGGGATCCCTACGAGCAGTACTTC
CDR3 protein: CAWSRDPYEQYF

J gene: TRBJ1-4
V gene: TRBV15
D gene: -
clone size: -
CDR3 DNA: TGTGCCACCAACGGTAGGGGGAACGAAAAACTGTTTTTT
CDR3 protein: CATNGRGNEKLFF

J gene: TRBJ2-2
V gene: TRBV11-2
D gene: TRBD1
clone size: -
CDR3 DNA: TGTGCCAGCGGCTTACAGGGGGCCCCCGGGGAGCTGTTTTTT
CDR3 protein: CASGLQGAPGELFF

J gene: TRBJ2-1
V gene: TRBV7-3
D gene: TRBD2
clone size: -
CDR3 DNA: TGTGCCAGCAGCTCGAGCGGGAGGCCTGCTGGAGAGCAGTTCTTC
CDR3 protein: CASSSSGRPAGEQFF

J gene: TRBJ2-1
V gene: TRBV9
D gene: -
clone size: -
CDR3 DNA: TGTGCCAGCAGCGTAGTGGGGGCCAATGAGCAGTTCTTC
CDR3 protein: CASSVVGANEQFF

J gene: TRBJ2-5
V gene: TRBV5-1
D gene: -
clone size: once
CDR3 DNA: TGCGCCAGCAGCTTAGGTGGGGGCCAAGAGACCCAGTACTTC
CDR3 protein: CASSLGGGQETQYF